One sample yielded the 9 T cell receptor beta chains listed below, sequenced in a study of T cells in Graves' hyperthyroidism and ophthalmopathy. Amplified regions were TCR beta CDR3 sequences from RNA transcripts. First-round RT-PCR of the TCR CDR3 relied on the HTBI primer set. TCRdb re-derived calls from the multiplex PCR reads in MiXCR, one entry per CDR3 protein. The table lists a few hundred thousand distinct CDR3 sequences, around 42% of them singletons. The material sequenced was peripheral blood or thyroid tissue (not recorded which). The receptors were gathered from a woman aged 18-29 years with Graves' hyperthyroidism.

The genes are TRBV12-5 and TRBJ1-1; the D gene is possibly TRBD1 (6 bases). Germline V CDR1 and CDR2: LGHNT, FRNRAP. Trimming removed 0 bases at V and 8 bases at J, with 13 bases between. The CDR3 totals 14 residues. The CDR3 is CASGLVFWGAEAFF. The DNA for the CDR3 is TGTGCTAGTGGTTTGGTTTTTTGGGGGGCCGAAGCTTTCTTT. Full variable domain (outside the CDR3, taken from reference TRBV12-5 and TRBJ1-1): DARVTQTPRHKVTEMGQEVTMRCQPILGHNTVFWYRQTMMQGLELLAYFRNRAPLDDSGMPKDRFSAEMPDATLATLKIQPSEPRDSAVYFCASGLVFWGAEAFFGQGTRLTVV.

This clonotype was seen more than once but under ten times. The V call is TRBV12-3 or TRBV12-4, the J call TRBJ2-7; 10 bases map to TRBD1. J lost 2 bases, V lost 5 bases, and 9 bases had no gene match. This CDR3 has 16 amino acids. CDR3 protein: CASSRWGTGDPYEQYF. CDR3 coding DNA: TGTGCCAGCAGTAGATGGGGGACAGGGGACCCCTACGAGCAGTACTTC.

This clonotype has just a few counts. The rearrangement links TRBV14 to TRBJ1-3; the match to TRBD1 covers 8 bases. The V segment lost 6 bases and the J segment 4 bases; nucleotides outside the gene matches: 5. The CDR3 has 14 amino acids. Germline V CDR1 and CDR2: SGHDN, FVKESK. CDR3 amino acids: CASSRRGPGNTIYF. CDR3 in DNA: TGTGCCAGCAGTCGCAGGGGGCCCGGAAACACCATATATTTT. Full variable domain (remainder filled in from reference TRBV14 and TRBJ1-3): EAGVTQFPSHSVIEKGQTVTLRCDPISGHDNLYWYRRVMGKEIKFLLHFVKESKQDESGMPNNRFLAERTGGTYSTLKVQPAELEDSGVYFCASSRRGPGNTIYFGEGSWLTVV.

The chain employs TRBV20-1 and TRBJ1-1, with a tentative D call TRBD1 (5 bases). Germline lookup yields CDR1 DFQATT and CDR2 SNEGSKA (reference sequence). This CDR3 region has 14 residues. With 0 bases removed from V and 2 bases from J, the gap between germline ends came to 10 bases. CDR3 coding DNA: TGCAGTGCTAGAGATCCCGGACAAAACACTGAAGCTTTCTTT. Translating gives CSARDPGQNTEAFF.

The chain recombines TRBV25-1 with TRBJ2-7, with D hard to call. The CDR3 has 13 amino acids. V lost 4 bases and J 3 bases, leaving 10 bases between the germline ends. Germline CDR1 MGHDK, CDR2 SYGVNS. Here the CDR3 DNA reads TGTGCCAGCAGTGCAAGTTACTACTACGAGCAGTACTTC. Translation gives CASSASYYYEQYF.

The V gene is TRBV10-3, the J gene TRBJ2-5; weak D call: TRBD1 (5 bases). The germline V gene encodes CDR1 ENHRY and CDR2 SYGVKD. V shed 2 bases and J shed 4 bases, with 11 bases lying between them. CDR3 length: 14 amino acids. The CDR3 loop is CAISEEQGGETQYF. The CDR3 bases are TGTGCCATCAGTGAGGAGCAGGGCGGAGAGACCCAGTACTTC.

This clonotype was detected once. The chain has TRBV15 and TRBJ2-6, with D hard to call. Trimming removed 5 bases from V and 4 bases from J, with 12 bases in between. This CDR3 contains 15 residues. Germline CDR1 is LNHNV and CDR2 is YYDKDF (reference sequence). The CDR3 loop reads CATSGPASGANVLTF. For the CDR3, the DNA is TGTGCCACCAGCGGACCCGCGTCCGGGGCCAACGTCCTGACTTTC.

The V and J genes are TRBV7-2 and TRBJ1-5; 8 bases agree with TRBD1. Trimming at V came to 5 bases and at J to 7 bases, leaving 13 bases not matched to a gene. The CDR3 is 16 amino acids. The germline V gene has CDR1 SGHTA and CDR2 FQGNSA. Here the CDR3 DNA reads TGTGCCAGCAGCCCGGGTACAGGGGGGAGGGAGCAGCCCCAGCATTTT. As protein: CASSPGTGGREQPQHF. Complete variable domain (other parts from reference TRBV7-2 and TRBJ1-5): GAGVSQSPSNKVTEKGKDVELRCDPISGHTALYWYRQSLGQGLEFLIYFQGNSAPDKSGLPSDRFSAERTGGSVSTLTIQRTQQEDSAVYLCASSPGTGGREQPQHFGDGTRLSIL.

Comment on this clonotype: A much larger clonotype is one base distant, so this may be a read error. CDR3: CASGDVGYNQPQHF. The DNA of the CDR3 is TGTGCCAGTGGTGACGTGGGGTACAATCAGCCCCAGCATTTT. The chain links TRBV19 to TRBJ1-5; no reliable D call. Germline V gene lookup returns CDR1 LNHDA and CDR2 SQIVND (reference sequence). V lost 8 bases, J lost 3 bases, and 14 bases lay in between. The CDR3 spans 14 residues.